These 18 T cell receptor beta chains came from one sample sequenced in a study of regulatory T cells in long-lasting Graves disease. Time point of the sample: newly diagnosed GD, antithyroid drugs for less than 3 months. Extracted PBMC RNA gave rise to the TCR library. HTBI primers from iRepertoire and Arm-PCR of CDR3 regions yielded the TCR beta libraries. TCRdb passed the multiplex PCR reads through MiXCR, listing each CDR3 protein once. The sample carries about 540,000 distinct CDR3 sequences, 13% recorded once. The sample was also linked to a second study, of T cells in Graves' hyperthyroidism and ophthalmopathy.

The sample in question was peripheral blood mononuclear cells (PBMCs), obtained at new diagnosis, from a patient treated with antithyroid drugs. Source of these receptors: a man under 40 with Graves disease.

This clonotype occurred a few times. The CDR3 loop reads CASSGAPGAQNTEAFF. The CDR3, as DNA: TGTGCCAGCAGCGGAGCCCCCGGGGCCCAAAACACTGAAGCTTTCTTT. This sequence joins TRBV9 and TRBJ1-1; a weak D match, TRBD1 (5 bases). The CDR3 totals 16 residues. The V end lost 3 bases, the J end lost 2 bases, and 17 bases lay between the germline ends. Germline CDR1 and CDR2: SGDLS and YYNGEE.

The rearrangement joins TRBV6-4 to TRBJ2-1; TRBD2 agrees at 9 bases. This CDR3 spans 15 amino acids. CDR1 MRHNA and CDR2 SNTAGT come from the germline V gene. Trimming took 2 bases from V and 3 from J; bases not matched to a gene: 2. The chain's CDR3 is CASSDISGGYNEQFF. As DNA, the CDR3 is TGTGCCAGCAGTGACATTAGCGGGGGCTACAATGAGCAGTTCTTC.

The rearrangement links TRBV5-4 to TRBJ2-3; D remains unclear. The germline gives CDR1 SGHNT, CDR2 YYREEE (reference sequence). V lost 2 bases and J 1 base, leaving 14 bases between the germline ends. There are 16 residues in the CDR3. CDR3 amino acids: CASSFRPGRRTDTQYF. The CDR3 DNA follows: TGTGCCAGCAGCTTCAGGCCTGGACGCCGCACAGATACGCAGTATTTT.

This clonotype was counted many times. Here the CDR3 DNA reads TGTGCCTGGAGTCTCGACACCTCCTATGGCTACACCTTC. This sequence encodes CAWSLDTSYGYTF. V usage is TRBV30 and J usage is TRBJ1-2; D unclear. Germline CDR1 is GTSNPN and CDR2 is SVGIG (reference sequence). The germline V and J ends were trimmed by 2 bases and 4 bases, with 11 bases remaining between them. CDR3 length: 13 amino acids.

This clonotype was detected many times. The chain recombines TRBV12-3 or TRBV12-4 with TRBJ2-7; D not certain. CDR3 length equals 12 residues. Trimming took 4 bases from V and 4 from J, leaving 8 bases between them. CDR3 in amino acids: CASSSRLYEQYF. In DNA, the CDR3 is TGTGCCAGCAGTTCTCGACTGTACGAGCAGTACTTC.

This clonotype came up many times. CDR3 coding DNA: TGTGCCATCAGGGGGGACAGGGTTGAGGCAGATACGCAGTATTTT. Translation: CAIRGDRVEADTQYF. The chain carries TRBV10-3 and TRBJ2-3, with 9 bases aligning to TRBD1. The germline V gene has CDR1 ENHRY and CDR2 SYGVKD. V lost 6 bases to trimming and J lost 4 bases; unmatched junction nucleotides: 8. CDR3 size: 15 residues.

This clonotype was seen many times. The rearrangement links TRBV20-1 to TRBJ2-4; 8 positions match TRBD2. The length of the CDR3 is 15 residues. Trimming removed 5 bases from V and 1 base from J; junction bases left unmatched: 7. Germline V gives CDR1 DFQATT, CDR2 SNEGSKA (reference sequence). CDR3 loop: CSAESGSAAKNIQYF. The CDR3 bases are TGCAGTGCTGAGAGCGGGAGTGCGGCCAAAAACATTCAGTACTTC.

As concerns this clonotype: The conserved final phenylalanine or tryptophan is absent from the CDR3, which likely points to a read error. The chain employs TRBV19 and TRBJ1-5; 8 bases align to TRBD1. This CDR3 region has 15 residues. Germline V gene sequence: CDR1 LNHDA, CDR2 SQIVND (reference sequence). The V segment lost 0 bases and the J segment 4 bases; nucleotides outside the gene matches: 2. The CDR3 coding sequence is TGTGCCAGTAGTATAGATTGGACAGGGAATCAGCCCCAGCATTCT. As protein: CASSIDWTGNQPQHS.

This clonotype came up a few times. The genes are TRBV5-1 and TRBJ2-7; D unresolved. With 0 bases removed from V and 2 bases from J, the gap between germline ends came to 9 bases. The CDR3 sequence is 14 residues long. Germline V lookup: CDR1 SGHRS, CDR2 YFSETQ. The CDR3 DNA reads TGCGCCAGCAGCTTGGCCGTATCCGCCTACGAGCAGTACTTC. This translates into CASSLAVSAYEQYF.

The J gene is TRBJ2-3, the V gene TRBV13, with 14 bases aligning to TRBD2. V shed 5 bases and J 6 bases; nucleotides not matched to a gene: 13. CDR1 and CDR2 from the germline V gene are PRHDT and FYEKMQ (reference sequence). The CDR3 is 18 residues long. CDR3 region: CASSLNTGLAGGEDTQYF. The CDR3 DNA follows: TGTGCCAGCAGCCTTAACACAGGACTAGCGGGAGGTGAGGATACGCAGTATTTT.

This clonotype has at least ten counts. The chain couples TRBV27 to TRBJ2-7; D remains ambiguous. Trimming left V 2 bases short and J 0 bases short, with 8 bases between. Germline loops: CDR1 MNHEY, CDR2 SMNVEV (reference sequence). The CDR3 sequence is 14 residues long. In nucleotides, the CDR3 is TGTGCCAGCAGTTTAAGGGCTACCTCCTACGAGCAGTACTTC. It specifies CASSLRATSYEQYF.

At least ten counts were recorded for this clonotype. The chain couples TRBV29-1 to TRBJ2-7; 7 bases map to TRBD2. The CDR3 is 12 amino acids. The germline V gene encodes CDR1 SQVTM and CDR2 ANQGSEA. Unmatched junction bases numbered 4, after V lost 5 bases and J lost 3 bases. This CDR3 is CSVYGRLYEQYF. For the CDR3, the DNA is TGCAGCGTTTACGGGAGGCTCTACGAGCAGTACTTC.

V and J are TRBV7-9 and TRBJ2-1; D is possibly TRBD2 (8 bases). Germline V lookup: CDR1 SEHNR, CDR2 FQNEAQ (reference sequence). The CDR3 contains 18 residues. V lost 7 bases and J 7 bases, leaving 29 bases between the germline ends. The CDR3 spells CASTRTGGRPGQKNEQFF. The CDR3 DNA reads as TGTGCCAGCACTCGGACTGGCGGGAGGCCGGGACAGAAAAATGAGCAGTTCTTC.

There are many counts of this clonotype. The chain has TRBV19 and TRBJ2-7; D uncertain. With 7 bases removed from V and 0 bases from J, the gap between germline ends came to 19 bases. This CDR3 comprises 16 residues. Germline V gene sequence: CDR1 LNHDA, CDR2 SQIVND (reference sequence). CDR3 bases: TGTGCCAGTACCCGATCCCGCAGTGGAGACTCCTACGAGCAGTACTTC. The encoded protein is CASTRSRSGDSYEQYF.

The CDR3: CASSSAAEGNSGNTIYF. The CDR3 coding sequence is TGTGCCAGCAGCTCTGCCGCCGAAGGGAACTCTGGAAACACCATATATTTT. The J gene is TRBJ1-3, the V gene TRBV5-4, with unresolved D. Germline values: CDR1 SGHNT, CDR2 YYREEE (reference sequence). Between the trimmed V and J ends, which lost 3 bases and 0 bases, there was a span of 16 bases. This CDR3 region has 17 residues. The variable domain in full, completed from reference TRBV5-4 and TRBJ1-3, reads ETGVTQSPTHLIKTRGQQVTLRCSSQSGHNTVSWYQQALGQGPQFIFQYYREEENGRGNFPPRFSGLQFPNYSSELNVNALELDDSALYLCASSSAAEGNSGNTIYFGEGSWLTVV.

Notes on this clonotype: Since a much larger clone is just one base distant, this may be a read error. V is TRBV2 and J is TRBJ1-1; the D gene is possibly TRBD1 (5 bases). Germline V gene lookup returns CDR1 SNHLY and CDR2 FYNNEI. This CDR3 region has 13 residues. Trimming removed 11 bases at V and 6 bases at J, with 19 bases between. This CDR3 reads CAGSRGFVAEAFF. The CDR3 DNA sequence: TGTGCCGGCTCGCGGGGCTTTGTTGCTGAAGCTTTCTTT.

This clonotype was seen repeatedly, ten times or more. V and J are TRBV20-1 and TRBJ1-2; 8 bases fit TRBD1. The V gene end was trimmed by 6 bases and the J gene end by 8 bases; junction bases not matched to a gene: 5. Germline V CDR1 and CDR2: DFQATT, SNEGSKA (reference sequence). CDR3 length equals 11 residues. The CDR3 spells CSAPTGVGYTF. CDR3 sequence (DNA): TGCAGTGCGCCGACAGGGGTCGGCTACACCTTC.

This clonotype was found many times. The gene calls are TRBV24-1 and TRBJ1-4; 9 bases are shared with TRBD1. Trimming at V came to 4 bases and at J to 6 bases, leaving 5 bases not matched to a gene. This CDR3 is built from 15 residues. Germline V gives CDR1 KGHDR, CDR2 SFDVKD. The CDR3 nucleotides are TGTGCCACCAGTGACCCGACAGGGGGTCATGAAAAACTGTTTTTT. Its translation is CATSDPTGGHEKLFF.